This is a list of T cell receptor beta chains from one sample in a study of radiotherapy plus CTLA-4 blockade in lung cancer. Some clones are missing from TCRdb's copy, which holds only in-frame ones; the method was immunoSEQ multiplex PCR. The sample shows approximately 77,000 clones, approximately 80% of them seen only once. Material: peripheral blood, obtained from a patient treated with radiotherapy plus ipilimumab. The receptor source for this set is a human donor with non-small cell lung cancer who had stable disease on radiotherapy plus ipilimumab. The CDR3 runs from the conserved cysteine through the conserved F or W. Each record gives: J gene, V gene, D gene, clone size, CDR3 DNA, CDR3 protein. The D gene is left open where the match is weak. Not every row has a clone size; where given, it reads once, few, many or a size class.

J gene: TRBJ1-1; V gene: TRBV10-2; D gene: NA; clone size: NA; CDR3 DNA: TGCGCCAGCAGCGACAGGTGGACTGAAGCTTTCTTT; CDR3 protein: CASSDRWTEAFF
J gene: TRBJ2-6; V gene: TRBV6-1; D gene: NA; clone size: once; CDR3 DNA: TGTGCCAGCAAACGGGGGAGCTCTGGGGCCAACGTCCTGACTTTC; CDR3 protein: CASKRGSSGANVLTF
J gene: TRBJ2-7; V gene: TRBV7-9; D gene: NA; clone size: NA; CDR3 DNA: TGTGCCAGCAGCTTACCGGAGAGGGGCTCCTACGAGCAGTACTTC; CDR3 protein: CASSLPERGSYEQYF
J gene: TRBJ2-7; V gene: TRBV5-1; D gene: NA; clone size: NA; CDR3 DNA: TGCGCCAGCAGCCCTATTGTGGACTCCTACGAGCAGTACTTC; CDR3 protein: CASSPIVDSYEQYF
J gene: TRBJ1-1; V gene: TRBV10-3; D gene: NA; clone size: NA; CDR3 DNA: TGTGCCATCAGTGAGCAAGTCGGAGAAGCTTTCTTT; CDR3 protein: CAISEQVGEAFF
J gene: TRBJ2-5; V gene: TRBV7-8; D gene: TRBD2; clone size: NA; CDR3 DNA: TGTGCCAGCAGCTTTGGTGGGCTAGCGGGGCGGGAGACCCAGTACTTC; CDR3 protein: CASSFGGLAGRETQYF
J gene: TRBJ2-3; V gene: TRBV9; D gene: NA; clone size: NA; CDR3 DNA: TGTGCCAGCAGCGCCGACAAGGATACGCAGTATTTT; CDR3 protein: CASSADKDTQYF
J gene: TRBJ1-5; V gene: TRBV19; D gene: NA; clone size: NA; CDR3 DNA: TGTGCCAGTAGCCCGGACAAAGCGTCGGTACAGCCCCAGCATTTT; CDR3 protein: CASSPDKASVQPQHF
J gene: TRBJ2-7; V gene: TRBV20-1; D gene: NA; clone size: NA; CDR3 DNA: TGCAGTGTTAGCACAGGGTACGAGCAGTACTTC; CDR3 protein: CSVSTGYEQYF
J gene: TRBJ2-1; V gene: TRBV19; D gene: NA; clone size: NA; CDR3 DNA: TGTGCCAGTAGCCAGGGTCCCAACAATGAGCAGTTCTTC; CDR3 protein: CASSQGPNNEQFF